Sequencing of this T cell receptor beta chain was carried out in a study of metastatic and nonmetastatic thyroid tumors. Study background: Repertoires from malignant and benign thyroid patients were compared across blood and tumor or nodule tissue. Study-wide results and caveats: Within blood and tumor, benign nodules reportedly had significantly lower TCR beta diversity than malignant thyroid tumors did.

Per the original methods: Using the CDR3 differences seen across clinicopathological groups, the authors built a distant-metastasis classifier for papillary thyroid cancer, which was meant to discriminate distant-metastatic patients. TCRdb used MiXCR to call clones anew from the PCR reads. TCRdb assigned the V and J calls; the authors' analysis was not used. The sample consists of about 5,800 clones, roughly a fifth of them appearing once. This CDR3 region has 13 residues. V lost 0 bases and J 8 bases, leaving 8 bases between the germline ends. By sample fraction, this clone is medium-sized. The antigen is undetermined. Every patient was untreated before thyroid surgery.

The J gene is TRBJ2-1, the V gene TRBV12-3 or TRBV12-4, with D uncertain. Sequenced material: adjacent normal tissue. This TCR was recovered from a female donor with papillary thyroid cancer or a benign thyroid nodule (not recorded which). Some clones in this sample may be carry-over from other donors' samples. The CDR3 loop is CASSLALRDEQFF. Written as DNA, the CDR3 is TGTGCCAGCAGTTTAGCGCTTAGGGATGAGCAGTTCTTC.